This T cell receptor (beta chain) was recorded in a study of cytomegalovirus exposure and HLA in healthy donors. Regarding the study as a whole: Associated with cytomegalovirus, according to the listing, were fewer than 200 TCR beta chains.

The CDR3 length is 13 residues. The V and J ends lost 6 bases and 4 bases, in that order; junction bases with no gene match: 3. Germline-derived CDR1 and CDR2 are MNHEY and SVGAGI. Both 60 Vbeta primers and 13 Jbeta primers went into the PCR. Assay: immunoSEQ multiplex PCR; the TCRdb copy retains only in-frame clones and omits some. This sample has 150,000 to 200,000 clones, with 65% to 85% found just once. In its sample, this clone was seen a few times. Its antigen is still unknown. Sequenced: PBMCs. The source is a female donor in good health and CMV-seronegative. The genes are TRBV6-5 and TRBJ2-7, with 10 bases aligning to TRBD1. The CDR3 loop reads CASRGTGVYEQYF. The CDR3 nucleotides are TGTGCCAGCAGGGGGACAGGGGTGTACGAGCAGTACTTC.